This record covers a single TCR beta chain. This record belongs to a study of T cell changes during pregnancy in multiple sclerosis. Repertoires were generated with immunoSEQ multiplex PCR, while TCRdb's copy carries only in-frame clones and drops some. The sample has about 38,000 clones; over 90% are singletons. The CDR3 is made up of 18 amino acids. Per the germline V gene, CDR1 is SGHTA and CDR2 is FQGNSA. With V trimmed by 1 base and J by 4 bases, 14 bases remained unmatched. The chain is built from TRBV7-2 and TRBJ2-5; the match to TRBD2 covers 8 bases. This TCR was recovered from a female donor in good health, enrolled as a control in a pregnancy study. The material was CD4+ T cells from peripheral blood mononuclear cells, obtained after pregnancy. The CDR3 is CASSLESSGPLVGETQYF. The CDR3 coding sequence is TGTGCCAGCAGCTTAGAGTCTAGCGGGCCCCTGGTGGGAGAGACCCAGTACTTC.